Here is one T cell receptor beta chain with its context. TCRdb keeps only in-frame clones here, not all; method: immunoSEQ multiplex PCR. The data hold about 69,000 clones, with about 90% observed a single time. This sample stems from a study of technical replicates of blood from a few donors. The V and J ends lost 4 bases and 1 base, in that order; junction bases with no gene match: 9. The CDR3 contains 17 residues. CDR1 is LGHNA, CDR2 YNFKEQ, per germline. This clonotype was obtained from a human donor in good health. Some clones in this sample may be carry-over from other donors' samples. The J gene is TRBJ2-2, the V gene TRBV4-2; 7 bases align to TRBD1. Material: PBMCs. The CDR3 spells CASSRGTGAGNTGELFF. DNA of the CDR3: TGTGCCAGCAGCCGAGGAACAGGGGCGGGGAACACCGGGGAGCTGTTTTTT.